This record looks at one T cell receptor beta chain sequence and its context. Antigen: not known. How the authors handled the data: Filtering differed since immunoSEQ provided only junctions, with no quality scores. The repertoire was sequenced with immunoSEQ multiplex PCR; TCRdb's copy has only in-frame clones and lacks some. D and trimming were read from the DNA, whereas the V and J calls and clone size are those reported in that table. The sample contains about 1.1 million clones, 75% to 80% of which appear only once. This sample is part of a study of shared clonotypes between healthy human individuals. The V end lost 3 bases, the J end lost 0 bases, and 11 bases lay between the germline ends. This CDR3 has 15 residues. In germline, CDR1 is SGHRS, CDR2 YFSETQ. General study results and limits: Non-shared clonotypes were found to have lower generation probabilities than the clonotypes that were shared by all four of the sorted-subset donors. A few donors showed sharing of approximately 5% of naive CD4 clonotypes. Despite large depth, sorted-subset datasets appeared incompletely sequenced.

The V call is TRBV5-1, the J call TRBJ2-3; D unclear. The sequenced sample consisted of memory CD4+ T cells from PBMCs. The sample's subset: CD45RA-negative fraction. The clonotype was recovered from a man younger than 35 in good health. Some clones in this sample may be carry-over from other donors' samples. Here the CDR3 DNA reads TGCGCCAGCAGCTCCGGCGCCTCTAGCACAGATACGCAGTATTTT. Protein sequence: CASSSGASSTDTQYF.